This entry is about one T cell receptor (beta chain). What it recognizes is unknown. TCRdb keeps only in-frame clones here, not all; method: immunoSEQ multiplex PCR. The profile covers tens of thousands of clones, with approximately 94% appearing a single time and 1.5% to 2% taken by the ten largest. Between the trimmed V and J ends, which lost 4 bases and 5 bases, there was a span of 8 bases. CDR3 size: 12 residues. Germline V lookup: CDR1 SGHVS, CDR2 FNYEAQ. The data were obtained in a study of Tregs in tolerant kidney transplant recipients. Study outcomes and limitations: Expanding Tregs on activated donor B cells appeared to best identify donor-specific TCRbeta clones.

Mixed chimerism was transient after nonmyeloablative marrow transplants from related graft donors. The clonotype was recovered from a human patient who received a combined kidney and bone marrow transplant. These T cells may partly come from the graft donor. Material: CD4+ T cells from blood (PBMCs), obtained 12 months after the transplant. The chain joins TRBV7-6 to TRBJ2-5; D is uncertain. The CDR3 sequence is CASSSFIETQYF. The CDR3 DNA follows: TGTGCCAGCAGCTCCTTTATTGAGACCCAGTACTTC. Complete variable domain (other parts from reference TRBV7-6 and TRBJ2-5): GAGVSQSPRYKVTKRGQDVALRCDPISGHVSLYWYRQALGQGPEFLTYFNYEAQQDKSGLPNDRFSAERPEGSISTLTIQRTEQRDSAMYRCASSSFIETQYFGPGTRLLVL.